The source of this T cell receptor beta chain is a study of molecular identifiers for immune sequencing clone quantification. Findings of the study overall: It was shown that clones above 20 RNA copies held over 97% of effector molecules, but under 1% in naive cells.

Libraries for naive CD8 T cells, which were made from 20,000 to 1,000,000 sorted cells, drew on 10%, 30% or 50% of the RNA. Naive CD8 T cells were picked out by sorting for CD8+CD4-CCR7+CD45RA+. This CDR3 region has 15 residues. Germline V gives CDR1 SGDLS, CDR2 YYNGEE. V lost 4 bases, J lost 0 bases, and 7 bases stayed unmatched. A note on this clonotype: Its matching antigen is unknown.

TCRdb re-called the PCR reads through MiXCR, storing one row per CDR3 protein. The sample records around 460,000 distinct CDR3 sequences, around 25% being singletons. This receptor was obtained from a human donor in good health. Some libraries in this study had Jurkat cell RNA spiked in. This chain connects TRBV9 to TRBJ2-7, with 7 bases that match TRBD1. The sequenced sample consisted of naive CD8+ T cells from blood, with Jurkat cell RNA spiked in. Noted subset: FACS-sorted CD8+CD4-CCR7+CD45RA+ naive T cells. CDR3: CASSLFGTDSYEQYF. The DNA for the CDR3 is TGTGCCAGCAGCCTTTTTGGGACAGACTCCTACGAGCAGTACTTC.